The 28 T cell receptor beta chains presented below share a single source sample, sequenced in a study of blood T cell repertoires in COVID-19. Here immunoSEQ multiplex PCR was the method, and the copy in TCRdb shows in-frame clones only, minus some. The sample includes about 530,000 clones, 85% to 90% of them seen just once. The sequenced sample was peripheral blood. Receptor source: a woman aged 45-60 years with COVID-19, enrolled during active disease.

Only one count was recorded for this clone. CDR3 loop: CASSEALRQGAYEQYF. The CDR3, as DNA: TGTGCCAGCAGTGAAGCGCTGAGACAGGGGGCTTACGAGCAGTACTTC. The rearrangement uses TRBV6-1 and TRBJ2-7; 10 bases line up with TRBD1. CDR3 size: 16 residues. With V trimmed by 0 bases and J by 4 bases, 6 bases remained unmatched. Germline assignment: CDR1 MNHNS and CDR2 SASEGT.

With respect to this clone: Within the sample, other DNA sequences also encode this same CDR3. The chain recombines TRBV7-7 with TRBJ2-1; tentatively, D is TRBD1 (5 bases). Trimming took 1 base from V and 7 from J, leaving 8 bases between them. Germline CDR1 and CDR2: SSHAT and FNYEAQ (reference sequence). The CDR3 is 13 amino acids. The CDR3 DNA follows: TGTGCCAGCAGCTTAGGGGGCGGTAATGAGCAGTTCTTC. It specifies CASSLGGGNEQFF.

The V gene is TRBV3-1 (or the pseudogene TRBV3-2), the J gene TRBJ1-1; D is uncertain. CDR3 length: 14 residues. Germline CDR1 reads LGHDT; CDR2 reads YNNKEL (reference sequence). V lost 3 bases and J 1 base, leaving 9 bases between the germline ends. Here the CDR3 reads CASSQETQNTEAFF. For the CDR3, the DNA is TGTGCCAGCAGCCAGGAGACCCAGAACACTGAAGCTTTCTTT.

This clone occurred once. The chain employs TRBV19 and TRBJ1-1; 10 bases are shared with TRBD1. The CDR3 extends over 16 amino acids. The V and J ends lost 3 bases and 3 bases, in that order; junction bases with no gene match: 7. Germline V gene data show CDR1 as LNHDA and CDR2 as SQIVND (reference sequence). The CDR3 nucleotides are TGTGCCAGTAGTATCGGGACAGGGGATCTTTACACTGAAGCTTTCTTT. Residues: CASSIGTGDLYTEAFF. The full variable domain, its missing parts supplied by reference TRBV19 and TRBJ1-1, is DGGITQSPKYLFRKEGQNVTLSCEQNLNHDAMYWYRQDPGQGLRLIYYSQIVNDFQKGDIAEGYSVSREKKESFPLTVTSAQKNPTAFYLCASSIGTGDLYTEAFFGQGTRLTVV.

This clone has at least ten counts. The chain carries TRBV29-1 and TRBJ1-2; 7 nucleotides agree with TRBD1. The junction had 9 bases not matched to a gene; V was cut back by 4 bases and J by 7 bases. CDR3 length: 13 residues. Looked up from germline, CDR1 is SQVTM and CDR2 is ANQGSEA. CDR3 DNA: TGCAGCGTTGGTCAGGGACAGCTTGGTGGCTACACCTTC. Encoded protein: CSVGQGQLGGYTF.

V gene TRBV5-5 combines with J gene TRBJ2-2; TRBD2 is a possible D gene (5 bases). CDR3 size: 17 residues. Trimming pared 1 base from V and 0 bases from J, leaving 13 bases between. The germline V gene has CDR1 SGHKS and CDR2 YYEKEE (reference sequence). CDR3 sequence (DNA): TGTGCCAGCAGCTTGTACTACCGGGGAACGAACACCGGGGAGCTGTTTTTT. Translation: CASSLYYRGTNTGELFF.

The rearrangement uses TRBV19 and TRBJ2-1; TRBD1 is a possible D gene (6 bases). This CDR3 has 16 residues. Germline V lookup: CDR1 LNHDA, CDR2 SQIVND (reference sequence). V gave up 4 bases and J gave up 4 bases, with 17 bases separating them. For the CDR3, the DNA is TGTGCCAGTAGTAACCCTCAGGGGCCAGAATACAATGAGCAGTTCTTC. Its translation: CASSNPQGPEYNEQFF.

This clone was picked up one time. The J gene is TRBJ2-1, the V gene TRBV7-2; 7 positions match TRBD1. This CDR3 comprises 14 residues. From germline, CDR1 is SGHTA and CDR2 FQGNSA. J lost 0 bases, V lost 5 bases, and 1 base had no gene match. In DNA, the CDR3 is TGTGCCAGCAGCCGGGACAGCTCCTACAATGAGCAGTTCTTC. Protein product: CASSRDSSYNEQFF.

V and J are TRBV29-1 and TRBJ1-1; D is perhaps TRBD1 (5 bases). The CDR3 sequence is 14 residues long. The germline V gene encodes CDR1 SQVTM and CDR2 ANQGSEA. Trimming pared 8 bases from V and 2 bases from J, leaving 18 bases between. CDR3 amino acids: CSSLGWGGNTEAFF. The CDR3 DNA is TGCAGCTCATTGGGTTGGGGCGGAAACACTGAAGCTTTCTTT.

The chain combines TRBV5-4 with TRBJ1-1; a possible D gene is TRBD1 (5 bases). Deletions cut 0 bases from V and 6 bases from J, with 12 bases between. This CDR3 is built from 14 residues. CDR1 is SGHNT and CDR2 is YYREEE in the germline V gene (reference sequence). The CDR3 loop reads CASSLAGGKPEAFF. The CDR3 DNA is TGTGCCAGCAGCTTGGCCGGGGGGAAACCTGAAGCTTTCTTT.

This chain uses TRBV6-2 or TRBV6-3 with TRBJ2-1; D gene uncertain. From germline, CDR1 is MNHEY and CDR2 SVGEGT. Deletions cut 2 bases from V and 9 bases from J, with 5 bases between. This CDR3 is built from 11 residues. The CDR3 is CASSYIGEQFF. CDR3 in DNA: TGTGCCAGCAGTTACATCGGTGAGCAGTTCTTC.

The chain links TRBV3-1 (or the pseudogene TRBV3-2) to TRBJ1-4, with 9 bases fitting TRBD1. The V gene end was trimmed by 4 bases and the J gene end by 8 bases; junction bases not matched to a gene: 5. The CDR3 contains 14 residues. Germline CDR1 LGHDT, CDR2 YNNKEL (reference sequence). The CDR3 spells CASSPGQGREKLFF. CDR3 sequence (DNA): TGTGCCAGCAGCCCAGGACAGGGGAGAGAAAAACTGTTTTTT.

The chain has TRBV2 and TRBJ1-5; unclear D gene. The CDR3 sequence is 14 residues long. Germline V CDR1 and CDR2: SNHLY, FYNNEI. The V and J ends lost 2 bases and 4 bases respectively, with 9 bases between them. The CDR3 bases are TGTGCCAGCAGTGAATTATTCACTAATCAGCCCCAGCATTTT. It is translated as CASSELFTNQPQHF.

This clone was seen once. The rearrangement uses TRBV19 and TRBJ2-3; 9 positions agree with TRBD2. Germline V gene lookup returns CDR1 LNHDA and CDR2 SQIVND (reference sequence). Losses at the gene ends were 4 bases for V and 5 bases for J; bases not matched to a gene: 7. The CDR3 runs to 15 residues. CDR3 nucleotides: TGTGCCAGTAGTACCGGCGGGGGGGCGGGAGATACGCAGTATTTT. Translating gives CASSTGGGAGDTQYF.

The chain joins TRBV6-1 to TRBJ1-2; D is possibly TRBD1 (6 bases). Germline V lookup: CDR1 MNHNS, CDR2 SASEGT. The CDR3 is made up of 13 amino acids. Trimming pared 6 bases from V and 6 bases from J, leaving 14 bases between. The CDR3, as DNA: TGTGCCAGCAGCCACAGGGTGCCCGATGGCTACACCTTC. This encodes CASSHRVPDGYTF.

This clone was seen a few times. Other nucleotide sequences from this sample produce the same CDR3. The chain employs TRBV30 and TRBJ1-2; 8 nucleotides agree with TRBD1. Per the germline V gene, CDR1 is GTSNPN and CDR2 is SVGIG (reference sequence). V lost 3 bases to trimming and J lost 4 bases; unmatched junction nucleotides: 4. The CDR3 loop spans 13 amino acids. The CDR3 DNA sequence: TGTGCCTGGAGCAGGGACAGGCCCTATGGCTACACCTTC. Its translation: CAWSRDRPYGYTF.

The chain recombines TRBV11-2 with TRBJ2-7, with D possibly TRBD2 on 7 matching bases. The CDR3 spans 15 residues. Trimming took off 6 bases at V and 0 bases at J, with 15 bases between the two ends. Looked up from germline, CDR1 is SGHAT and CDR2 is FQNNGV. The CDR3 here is CASSPRGGSSYEQYF. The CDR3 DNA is TGTGCCAGCAGTCCAAGGGGGGGAAGCTCCTACGAGCAGTACTTC.

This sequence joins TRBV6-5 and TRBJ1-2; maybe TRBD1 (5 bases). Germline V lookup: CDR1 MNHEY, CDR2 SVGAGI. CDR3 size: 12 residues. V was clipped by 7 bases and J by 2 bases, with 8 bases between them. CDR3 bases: TGTGCCAGCACCCCAGGGAACTATGGCTACACCTTC. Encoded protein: CASTPGNYGYTF.

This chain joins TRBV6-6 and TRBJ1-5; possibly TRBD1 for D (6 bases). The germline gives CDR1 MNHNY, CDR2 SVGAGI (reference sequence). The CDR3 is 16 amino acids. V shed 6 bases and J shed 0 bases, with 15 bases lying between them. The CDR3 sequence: CASSRRDTSSNQPQHF. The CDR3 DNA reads TGTGCCAGCAGCCGCCGGGACACCAGTAGCAATCAGCCCCAGCATTTT.

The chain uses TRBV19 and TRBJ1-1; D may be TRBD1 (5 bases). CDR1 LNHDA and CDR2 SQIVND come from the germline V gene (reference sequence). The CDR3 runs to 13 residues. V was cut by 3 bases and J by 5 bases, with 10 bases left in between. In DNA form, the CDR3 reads TGTGCCAGTAGTATCGTCGGGGGGACTGAAGCTTTCTTT. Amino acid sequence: CASSIVGGTEAFF.

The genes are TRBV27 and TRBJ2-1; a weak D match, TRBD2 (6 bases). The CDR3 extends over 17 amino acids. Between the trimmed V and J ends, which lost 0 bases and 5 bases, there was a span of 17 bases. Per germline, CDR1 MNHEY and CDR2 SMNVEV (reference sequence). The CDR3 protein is CASSLSLGLQWDNEQFF. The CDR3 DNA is TGTGCCAGCAGTTTATCGTTGGGACTTCAGTGGGACAATGAGCAGTTCTTC.

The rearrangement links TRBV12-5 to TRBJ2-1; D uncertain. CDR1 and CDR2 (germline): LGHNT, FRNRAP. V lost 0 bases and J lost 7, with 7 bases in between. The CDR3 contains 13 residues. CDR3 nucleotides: TGTGCTAGTGGTTTGGTACTCGTTAATGAGCAGTTCTTC. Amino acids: CASGLVLVNEQFF.

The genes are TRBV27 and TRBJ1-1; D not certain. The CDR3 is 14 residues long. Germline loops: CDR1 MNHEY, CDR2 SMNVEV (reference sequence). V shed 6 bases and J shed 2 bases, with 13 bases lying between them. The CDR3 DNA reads TGTGCCAGCAGCCGGGGAGAAAGTAACACTGAAGCTTTCTTT. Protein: CASSRGESNTEAFF.

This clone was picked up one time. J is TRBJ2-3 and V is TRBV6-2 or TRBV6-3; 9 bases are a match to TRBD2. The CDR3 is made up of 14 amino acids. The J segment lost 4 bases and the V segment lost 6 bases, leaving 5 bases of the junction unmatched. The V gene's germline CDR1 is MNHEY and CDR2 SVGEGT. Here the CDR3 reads CASSSLAGADTQYF. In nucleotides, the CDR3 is TGTGCCAGCAGCTCCTTAGCGGGGGCAGATACGCAGTATTTT.

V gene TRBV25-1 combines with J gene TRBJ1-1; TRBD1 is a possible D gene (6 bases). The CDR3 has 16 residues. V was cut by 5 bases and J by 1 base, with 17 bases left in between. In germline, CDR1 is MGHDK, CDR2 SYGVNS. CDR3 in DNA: TGTGCCAGCAGTTCGCAGGGGAGTTTCGGGAACACTGAAGCTTTCTTT. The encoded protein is CASSSQGSFGNTEAFF.

This chain's CDR3 is CATARGGQNQPQHF. CDR3 DNA sequence: TGTGCCACTGCCCGAGGGGGCCAAAATCAGCCCCAGCATTTT. The genes are TRBV24-1 and TRBJ1-5; the match to TRBD1 covers 7 bases. The CDR3 consists of 14 residues. V lost 10 bases to trimming and J lost 4 bases; unmatched junction nucleotides: 9. CDR1 KGHDR and CDR2 SFDVKD come from the germline V gene.

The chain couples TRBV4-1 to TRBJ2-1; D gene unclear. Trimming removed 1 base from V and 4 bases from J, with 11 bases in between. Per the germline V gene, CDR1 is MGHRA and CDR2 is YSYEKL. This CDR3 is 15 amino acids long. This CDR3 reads CASSQAETLYNEQFF. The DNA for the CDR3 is TGCGCCAGCAGCCAAGCTGAAACTTTATACAATGAGCAGTTCTTC.

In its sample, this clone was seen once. CDR3 sequence: CSVEGPGSYEQYF. The CDR3 DNA is TGCAGCGTTGAAGGCCCGGGAAGTTACGAGCAGTACTTC. The V call is TRBV29-1, the J call TRBJ2-7, with D perhaps matching TRBD2 (5 bases). CDR1 SQVTM and CDR2 ANQGSEA come from the germline V gene. Trimming took off 1 base at V and 4 bases at J, with 11 bases between the two ends. This CDR3 is built from 13 residues.